Sequencing of this TCR beta chain was carried out in a study of blood T cell repertoires in COVID-19 (dated by TCRdb to about 2020). With regard to the full study: Collaborator samples came from the United States, Italy and Spain and covered acute and convalescent phases of COVID-19. The material from the prospective study consisted of cDNA or gDNA derived from T cells, B-cell-depleted T cells, or PBMCs. Subjects who had been exposed to COVID-19, were actively infected with it, or had recovered from it provided the deeply sampled blood TCRbeta repertoires that made up the dataset. The repertoires were released in a freely available public database intended as a resource for research on the immune response to SARS-CoV-2. The samples were drawn from the first 160 participants of the ongoing ImmuneRACE study and from about 1,200 subjects provided by 6 global collaborators. Nearly every sample came with metadata listing a de-identified subject ID, COVID-19 status, age in years and sex. Where available, HLA class I and class II types were obtained from metadata supplied by the sample provider rather than from assay-based typing. The investigation overall reported the following: The amount of clinical and demographic metadata varied by source and participant and was provided uncurated.

Whole blood was collected in K2EDTA tubes by collaborating institutions according to the institutions' own protocols. For TCRbeta analysis, collaborators shipped samples in one of three forms: frozen whole blood, isolated PBMCs, or DNA extracted from either of those sample types. Reading the germline V gene (reference sequence) gives CDR1 SGHNT and CDR2 YYREEE. The CDR3 spans 14 residues, from the cysteine through the phenylalanine. Solely the CDR3 DNA is kept, with 42 bases framed from the first base. V and J are trimmed by 0 bases and 6 bases, and the gene matches miss 4 bases of the junction. The immunoSEQ Assay, a bias-controlled multiplex PCR, was used to amplify TCRbeta CDR3 regions from genomic DNA. Concerning the study's data processing: The number of nucleated cells in each sample was estimated by amplification of reference gene primers within the assay. To quantify the absolute abundance of each unique TCRbeta CDR3 rearrangement, sequence reads were collapsed and filtered. For each sample, productive Simpson clonality was calculated as the square root of Simpson's diversity index across productive rearrangements. The immuneACCESS repertoire file appears here via TCRdb, limited to in-frame rearrangements. These files lack a portion of the clones; in checked studies, under half of the deficit traces to unresolved V genes, and the cause of the others is not known. That table furnishes V, J and clone size, whereas the DNA furnished D and trimming. The sample table lists tens of thousands of clones, under 90% of them with a count of one. The ten largest account for approximately 10% of the sample.

In regard to this clone: Its antigen remains undetermined. No much larger clone exists at a distance of one base, and base qualities are not known.

The sample taken for sequencing was peripheral blood. The chain couples TRBV5-4 to TRBJ1-2, with 8 middle bases fitting TRBD1. This clonotype originated in a man between 65 and 85 years old with active or convalescent COVID-19. For the CDR3, the sequence is CASSLAWTGNGYTF. The nucleotide sequence reads as follows: TGTGCCAGCAGCTTGGCGTGGACAGGGAATGGCTACACCTTC.